Listed below are T cell receptor beta chains from one sample, sequenced in a study of T-cell reconstitution after alpha-beta-depleted transplantation in children. Using its own MiXCR run on the PCR reads, TCRdb lists one record per CDR3 protein. The table lists around 16,000 distinct CDR3 sequences, around 5.8% of them singletons, with roughly 6.4% in the top ten. The sample in question was PBMCs, obtained before TCRalphabeta/CD19-depleted stem cell transplant. The receptors were sampled from a boy under 18 with acute lymphoblastic leukemia, due to receive a stem cell transplant. The CDR3 runs from the conserved cysteine through the conserved F or W. The order of the fields is D gene, J gene, V gene, clone size, CDR3 DNA, CDR3 protein. The D gene is left open where the match is weak. Clone sizes are shown as how often the clone was seen (once, few, many) or a class if it is expanded.

>NA|TRBJ2-7|TRBV5-6|many
TGTGCCAGCAGCTTCAGTCCAGGGTTGAACGAGCAGTACTTC
CASSFSPGLNEQYF
>TRBD2|TRBJ2-1|TRBV6-5|many
TGTGCCAGCAGTTACTCGGGACTACCCCATCTGGTTCTCGGCAATGAGCAGTTCTTC
CASSYSGLPHLVLGNEQFF
>NA|TRBJ2-5|TRBV7-8|many
TGTGCCAGCAGCCCCCGACGGGGGACAGAGACCCAGTACTTC
CASSPRRGTETQYF
>NA|TRBJ2-1|TRBV6-5|many
TGTGCCAGCAGACCTGACACGAGCTCCTACAATGAGCAGTTCTTC
CASRPDTSSYNEQFF
>TRBD1|TRBJ1-2|TRBV29-1|many
TGCAGCGCTGTGGTGGGACAGGGGGATGGCTACACCTTC
CSAVVGQGDGYTF
>NA|TRBJ2-3|TRBV5-6|many
TGTGCCACTACGGACTGGGCGGGAGATACGCAGTATTTT
CATTDWAGDTQYF
>TRBD1|TRBJ1-2|TRBV20-1|many
TGCAGTGCTAGAGTCCAGGAGACAGGGGGTGGCTACACCTTC
CSARVQETGGGYTF
>TRBD2|TRBJ2-3|TRBV10-2|many
TGCGCCAGCAGCCATACTAGCGGGTACACAGATACGCAGTATTTT
CASSHTSGYTDTQYF
>TRBD1|TRBJ2-3|TRBV12-3/TRBV12-4|many
TGTGCCAGCAGCCGACAGGGACCCACAGATACGCAGTATTTT
CASSRQGPTDTQYF
>TRBD2|TRBJ2-7|TRBV7-2|many
TGTGCCAGCAGCTTAGGGTGGGTGAGCGGGGGCGCCTACGAGCAGTACTTC
CASSLGWVSGGAYEQYF
>TRBD2|TRBJ2-1|TRBV24-1|many
TGTGCCACCAGTGATTTCCCTAGCGGGGGGCCAACCTACAATGAGCAGTTCTTC
CATSDFPSGGPTYNEQFF